These 32 T cell receptor beta chains share one sample of origin, sequenced in a study of T cell repertoires in cytomegalovirus infection. TCRdb used MiXCR to reprocess the reads, holding one entry per CDR3 protein. Of just under 550,000 distinct CDR3 sequences listed, around a quarter are singletons. The sample taken for sequencing was PBMCs. All receptors come from a human donor in good health (CMV status not recorded). Some clones in this sample may be carry-over from other donors' samples.

This clonotype was recorded a few times. The chain carries TRBV6-1 and TRBJ2-7; 12 nucleotides agree with TRBD2. V shed 9 bases, J shed 6 bases, and the junction held 12 bases outside the gene matches. This CDR3 comprises 15 residues. CDR1 and CDR2 from the germline V gene are MNHNS and SASEGT. The CDR3 DNA follows: TGTGCCAGTCGTCCGACTAGCGGGAGATGGGGCGAGCAGTACTTC. Residues: CASRPTSGRWGEQYF.

V usage is TRBV5-5 and J usage is TRBJ1-5; D unresolved. Germline CDR1 is SGHKS and CDR2 is YYEKEE (reference sequence). V lost 2 bases to trimming and J lost 6 bases, with 15 bases between them. The CDR3 is 15 residues long. In nucleotides, the CDR3 is TGTGCCAGCAGCTTTTCGACGGGTAGAGCTCAGCCCCAGCATTTT. Residues: CASSFSTGRAQPQHF.

This clonotype occurred many times. The chain is built from TRBV7-2 and TRBJ2-2; unclear D gene. V was clipped by 2 bases and J by 6 bases, with 10 bases between them. The CDR3 length is 14 residues. CDR1 and CDR2 from the germline V gene are SGHTA and FQGNSA. CDR3 DNA: TGTGCCAGCAGCTTATTTCTTAGTCCCGGGGAGCTGTTTTTT. Translating it yields CASSLFLSPGELFF. Drawing the rest from reference TRBV7-2 and TRBJ2-2, the complete variable domain is GAGVSQSPSNKVTEKGKDVELRCDPISGHTALYWYRQSLGQGLEFLIYFQGNSAPDKSGLPSDRFSAERTGGSVSTLTIQRTQQEDSAVYLCASSLFLSPGELFFGEGSRLTVL.

This clonotype was observed a few times. This chain uses TRBV7-6 with TRBJ2-1; no definite D call. The germline V gene has CDR1 SGHVS and CDR2 FNYEAQ. V lost 6 bases, J lost 0 bases, and 18 bases lay in between. This CDR3 region has 17 residues. The DNA for the CDR3 is TGTGCCAGCAGTTTAAAGACATGGGCCAGCTCCTACAATGAGCAGTTCTTC. Protein: CASSLKTWASSYNEQFF.

A few counts support this clonotype. The rearrangement joins TRBV30 to TRBJ2-5; D gene unclear. V gave up 1 base and J gave up 5 bases, with 14 bases separating them. The germline CDR1 and CDR2 sequences are GTSNPN and SVGIG (reference sequence). The CDR3 has 14 residues. The CDR3 protein is CAWSEERPRETQYF. In DNA, the CDR3 is TGTGCCTGGAGTGAGGAGCGCCCTCGGGAGACCCAGTACTTC.

V gene TRBV19 combines with J gene TRBJ1-2, with 8 bases fitting TRBD1. The CDR3 extends over 16 amino acids. Germline V lookup: CDR1 LNHDA, CDR2 SQIVND (reference sequence). Trimming cost V 3 bases and J 4 bases; bases outside gene matches: 10. The CDR3 loop reads CASSIPGTGDIYGYTF. CDR3 DNA: TGTGCCAGTAGTATCCCCGGGACAGGAGATATCTATGGCTACACCTTC.

The chain employs TRBV10-3 and TRBJ1-3; 7 bases fit TRBD1. The ends lost 10 bases at V and 4 bases at J; junction bases unmatched: 13. Per germline, CDR1 ENHRY and CDR2 SYGVKD. This CDR3 has 15 residues. CDR3 DNA sequence: TGTGCCACCCGCAGGGGGGGAACAGGCGGAAACACCATATATTTT. Residues: CATRRGGTGGNTIYF.

The V call is TRBV6-6, the J call TRBJ2-3; TRBD2 matches at 7 bases. Germline loops: CDR1 MNHNY, CDR2 SVGAGI (reference sequence). The length of the CDR3 is 15 residues. The J segment lost 4 bases and the V segment lost 5 bases, leaving 9 bases of the junction unmatched. The CDR3, as DNA: TGTGCCAGCAGTAACCGCCGGGGAGGGGCAGATACGCAGTATTTT. It yields the protein CASSNRRGGADTQYF.

The chain combines TRBV11-2 with TRBJ1-4; 8 positions agree with TRBD1. This CDR3 region has 14 residues. Trimming at V came to 6 bases and at J to 8 bases, leaving 8 bases not matched to a gene. Looked up from germline, CDR1 is SGHAT and CDR2 is FQNNGV. This chain's CDR3 is CASSIGQGGEKLFF. The CDR3 DNA is TGTGCCAGCAGTATCGGACAGGGTGGGGAAAAACTGTTTTTT.

This clonotype came up many times. One end of the junction does not line up with germline, which may come from a read error. The V and J genes are TRBV7-7 and TRBJ2-5, with TRBD2 matching 16 bases. This CDR3 contains 19 residues. The germline gives CDR1 SSHAT, CDR2 FNYEAQ (reference sequence). CDR3 loop: CASSPVSGTSGRVQETQYF. DNA of the CDR3: TGTGCTAGCAGCCCAGTCTCCGGGACTAGCGGGAGGGTCCAAGAGACCCAGTACTTC.

The rearrangement uses TRBV20-1 and TRBJ2-5; D is perhaps TRBD2 (5 bases). Trimming pared 5 bases from V and 5 bases from J, leaving 12 bases between. This CDR3 is 12 amino acids long. Germline V gene sequence: CDR1 DFQATT, CDR2 SNEGSKA (reference sequence). DNA of the CDR3: TGCAGTGCTTTTTCTAGCATGGAGACCCAGTACTTC. Residues: CSAFSSMETQYF.

This chain links TRBV15 with TRBJ1-2, with D perhaps matching TRBD1 (6 bases). Germline CDR1 reads LNHNV; CDR2 reads YYDKDF (reference sequence). Trimming shortened V by 0 bases and J by 8 bases, and 16 bases separated the two germline ends. CDR3 length: 15 residues. CDR3 DNA: TGTGCCACCAGCAGAGATACCGGGGGGCCGTGGGGCTACACCTTC. Its protein product is CATSRDTGGPWGYTF.

The chain links TRBV5-1 to TRBJ2-7; D might be TRBD2 (6 bases). The CDR3 runs to 13 residues. Trimming removed 0 bases from V and 5 bases from J, with 9 bases in between. The germline gives CDR1 SGHRS, CDR2 YFSETQ. This CDR3 reads CASSLVPGDEQYF. The CDR3 DNA reads as TGCGCCAGCAGCTTGGTTCCGGGGGACGAGCAGTACTTC.

This clonotype was counted only a few times. The chain is built from TRBV6-1 and TRBJ2-1; no definite D call. The CDR3 spans 13 residues. Germline V gene lookup returns CDR1 MNHNS and CDR2 SASEGT. Trimming took 1 base from V and 9 from J, leaving 10 bases between them. The CDR3 DNA follows: TGTGCCAGCAGTGAAGACCTAGACTTTGAGCAGTTCTTC. Translated: CASSEDLDFEQFF.

The chain combines TRBV7-6 with TRBJ2-2; TRBD2 matches 9 bases. The CDR3 extends over 17 amino acids. Germline lookup yields CDR1 SGHVS and CDR2 FNYEAQ. V was pared by 5 bases and J by 6 bases, with 13 bases of the junction left unmatched. In DNA form, the CDR3 reads TGTGCCAGCAGCCCAAGGGAGGCTAGCGGGAAGGCCGGGGAGCTGTTTTTT. Translating gives CASSPREASGKAGELFF.

Many counts were recorded for this clonotype. V and J are TRBV7-2 and TRBJ1-1; D unclear. This CDR3 has 11 residues. Germline V gene sequence: CDR1 SGHTA, CDR2 FQGNSA. Trimming stripped 2 bases from V and 7 bases from J, with 5 bases between. The CDR3 coding sequence is TGTGCCAGCAGCTTACGGGATGAAGCTTTCTTT. This sequence encodes CASSLRDEAFF.

This clonotype was seen many times. The genes are TRBV7-8 and TRBJ1-5, with D unresolved. The ends were cut back, 5 bases at V and 3 bases at J, with 8 bases in the middle. This CDR3 has 13 residues. The germline gives CDR1 SGHVS, CDR2 FQNEAQ. CDR3 coding DNA: TGTGCCAGCAGCCCCCTTAACAATCAGCCCCAGCATTTT. Amino acids: CASSPLNNQPQHF.

This clonotype was seen many times. The V gene is TRBV7-2, the J gene TRBJ2-7; D is ambiguous. The CDR3 covers 13 residues. Germline V gene data show CDR1 as SGHTA and CDR2 as FQGNSA. Trimming took 5 bases from V and 2 from J, leaving 10 bases between them. The CDR3: CASSRPATYEQYF. The CDR3 coding sequence is TGTGCCAGCAGCCGTCCCGCTACCTACGAGCAGTACTTC.

CDR3 loop: CANMKDRAELYEQYV. The CDR3 nucleotides read TGTGCCAACATGAAGGACAGGGCAGAACTCTACGAGCAGTACGTC. V usage is TRBV2 and J usage is TRBJ2-7, with 8 bases identical to TRBD1. Germline loops: CDR1 SNHLY, CDR2 FYNNEI. CDR3 length equals 15 residues. J lost 3 bases, V lost 10 bases, and 14 bases had no gene match.

This clonotype was observed a few times. The V gene is TRBV7-2, the J gene TRBJ2-3; D possibly corresponds to TRBD2 (5 bases). The CDR3 covers 14 residues. Deletions cut 6 bases from V and 4 bases from J, with 14 bases between. The V gene's germline CDR1 is SGHTA and CDR2 FQGNSA. CDR3 in DNA: TGTGCCAGCAGTTCTCCTCTAGCCGCAGATACGCAGTATTTT. Its protein product is CASSSPLAADTQYF.

The CDR3 protein is CASITPLGREGETQYF. In nucleotides, the CDR3 is TGTGCCAGCATAACCCCTCTCGGCCGGGAAGGGGAGACCCAGTACTTC. The chain links TRBV28 to TRBJ2-5, with D possibly matching TRBD2 (5 bases). The CDR3 spans 16 residues. Trimming took 7 bases from V and 5 from J, leaving 23 bases between them. Germline loops: CDR1 MDHEN, CDR2 SYDVKM.

The rearrangement uses TRBV10-3 and TRBJ1-2; 9 bases map to TRBD1. The germline V gene has CDR1 ENHRY and CDR2 SYGVKD. V lost 4 bases to trimming and J lost 7 bases; unmatched junction nucleotides: 16. The CDR3 consists of 17 residues. The CDR3 is CAISGGTGKSVDFGYTF. The CDR3 region has the DNA TGTGCCATCAGTGGGGGGACAGGGAAATCGGTTGACTTTGGCTACACCTTC.

The chain uses TRBV10-3 and TRBJ1-6; 7 nucleotides match TRBD1. From germline, CDR1 is ENHRY and CDR2 SYGVKD. V lost 0 bases, J lost 7 bases, and 3 bases stayed unmatched. This CDR3 contains 15 residues. Here the CDR3 reads CAISESTGLNSPLHF. The CDR3 bases are TGTGCCATCAGTGAGTCGACAGGGTTGAATTCACCCCTCCACTTT.

This clonotype was seen many times. The V call is TRBV6-2 or TRBV6-3, the J call TRBJ1-1; the D is unclear. Germline CDR1 MNHEY, CDR2 SVGEGT. V gave up 0 bases and J gave up 2 bases, with 7 bases separating them. The CDR3 is 14 residues long. CDR3: CASSYSWGNTEAFF. The CDR3 region has the DNA TGTGCCAGCAGTTACTCATGGGGAAACACTGAAGCTTTCTTT.

This clonotype was observed many times. This sequence joins TRBV15 and TRBJ2-1, with 7 bases lining up with TRBD2. V shed 0 bases, J shed 10 bases, and the junction held 12 bases outside the gene matches. The CDR3 contains 16 residues. Germline CDR1 and CDR2: LNHNV and YYDKDF (reference sequence). The CDR3 sequence is CATSRDRLAGLGEQFF. The CDR3 DNA reads TGTGCCACCAGCAGAGATCGACTAGCAGGGCTGGGGGAGCAGTTCTTC.

This clonotype was observed a few times. The rearrangement uses TRBV7-9 and TRBJ2-7; 12 bases agree with TRBD1. The CDR3 sequence is 14 residues long. CDR1 and CDR2 from the germline V gene are SEHNR and FQNEAQ (reference sequence). V lost 5 bases to trimming and J lost 6 bases; unmatched junction nucleotides: 5. The CDR3 spells CASSPRDRGPEQYF. CDR3 DNA: TGTGCCAGCAGCCCTCGGGACAGGGGGCCCGAGCAGTACTTC.

V usage is TRBV19 and J usage is TRBJ2-4, with a weak D call TRBD1 (5 bases). CDR1 is LNHDA and CDR2 is SQIVND in the germline V gene (reference sequence). This CDR3 contains 16 residues. V was pared by 3 bases and J by 2 bases, with 14 bases between. This CDR3 is CASSIGRGSSKNIQYF. The CDR3 coding sequence is TGTGCCAGTAGTATCGGAAGGGGTTCATCCAAAAACATTCAGTACTTC.

This clonotype was recorded only once. This sequence joins TRBV6-2 or TRBV6-3 and TRBJ2-7; 10 bases align to TRBD2. Germline V lookup: CDR1 MNHEY, CDR2 SVGEGT. The J segment lost 2 bases and the V segment lost 2 bases, leaving 12 bases of the junction unmatched. The CDR3 totals 18 residues. In DNA form, the CDR3 reads TGTGCCAGCAGTTACAGCGGGAGGGCCAAGGTTCTCCCCTACGAGCAGTACTTC. Translated, it gives CASSYSGRAKVLPYEQYF.

This clonotype turned up a few times. The rearrangement uses TRBV10-2 and TRBJ2-7; 7 bases fit TRBD1. CDR3 length: 14 amino acids. With V trimmed by 2 bases and J by 3 bases, 4 bases remained unmatched. CDR1 and CDR2 from the germline V gene are WSHSY and SAAADI. The CDR3 DNA reads TGCGCCAGCAGTGAGGAGACAGGGTTCTACGAGCAGTACTTC. This codes for CASSEETGFYEQYF.

This clonotype was seen a handful of times. The chain recombines TRBV6-2 or TRBV6-3 with TRBJ2-5; 12 bases fit TRBD2. This CDR3 is 18 amino acids long. V shed 2 bases, J shed 4 bases, and the junction held 11 bases outside the gene matches. In germline, CDR1 is MNHEY, CDR2 SVGEGT. CDR3 coding DNA: TGTGCCAGCAGTTACGTCCGACTAGCGGGAGAGAGAAGAGAGACCCAGTACTTC. It specifies CASSYVRLAGERRETQYF.

In this sample, this clonotype turned up a few times. The CDR3 sequence: CASSQGQVETQYF. The CDR3 region has the DNA TGTGCCAGCAGTCAAGGACAGGTAGAGACCCAGTACTTC. V is TRBV12-3 or TRBV12-4 and J is TRBJ2-5; 7 bases are a match to TRBD1. CDR3 length equals 13 residues. Trimming at V came to 5 bases and at J to 4 bases, leaving 4 bases not matched to a gene.

This clonotype came up a few times. The chain carries TRBV4-1 and TRBJ2-1, with 11 bases that match TRBD2. Trimming took 2 bases from V and 3 from J; bases not matched to a gene: 3. The germline V gene encodes CDR1 MGHRA and CDR2 YSYEKL. The CDR3 extends over 16 amino acids. The CDR3 bases are TGCGCCAGCAGCCAACCGGGACTAGCGGACTACAATGAGCAGTTCTTC. Its translation: CASSQPGLADYNEQFF.